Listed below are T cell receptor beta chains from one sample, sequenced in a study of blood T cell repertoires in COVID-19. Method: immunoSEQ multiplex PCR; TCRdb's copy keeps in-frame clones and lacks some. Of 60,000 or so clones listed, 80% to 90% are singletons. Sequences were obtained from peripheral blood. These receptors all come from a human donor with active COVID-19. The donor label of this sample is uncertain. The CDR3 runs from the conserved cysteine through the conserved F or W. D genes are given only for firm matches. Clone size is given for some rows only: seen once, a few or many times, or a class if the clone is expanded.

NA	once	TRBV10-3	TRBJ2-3	TGTGCCATCGCTGCGGGGTTTAGCACAGATACGCAGTATTTT	CAIAAGFSTDTQYF
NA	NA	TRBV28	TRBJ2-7	TGTGCCAGCAGTGAAACACAGGGCCCACGGGATTACGAGCAGTACTTC	CASSETQGPRDYEQYF
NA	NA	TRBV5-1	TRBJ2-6	TGCGCCAGCAGCTTGAACAGGAACTCTGGGGCCAACGTCCTGACTTTC	CASSLNRNSGANVLTF
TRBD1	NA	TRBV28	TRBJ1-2	TGTGCCAGCAGTTTACCCACAGGGGGCGTTAGGTATGGCTACACCTTC	CASSLPTGGVRYGYTF
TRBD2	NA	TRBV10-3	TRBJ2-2	TGTGCCATCAGAGAAAACAGGGGACTAGCGGCAAGGGGCGGGGAGCTGTTTTTT	CAIRENRGLAARGGELFF
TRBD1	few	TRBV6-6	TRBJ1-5	TGTGCCAGCAGTTACACGACAGGGGGAGGCAATCAGCCCCAGCATTTT	CASSYTTGGGNQPQHF
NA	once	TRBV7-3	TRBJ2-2	TGTGCCAGCAGCTCCCGGTACACCGGGGAGCTGTTTTTT	CASSSRYTGELFF
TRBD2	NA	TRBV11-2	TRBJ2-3	TGTGCCAGCAGGCGGGGGGGCCAATTAGATACGCAGTATTTT	CASRRGGQLDTQYF
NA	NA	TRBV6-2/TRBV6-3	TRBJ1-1	TGTGCCAGCAGCCTGAGGGAAGTGAACACTGAAGCTTTCTTT	CASSLREVNTEAFF
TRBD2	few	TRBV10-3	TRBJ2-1	TGTGCCATCAGTGTAGCTAGCGGGACGGGGGAGCAGTTCTTC	CAISVASGTGEQFF
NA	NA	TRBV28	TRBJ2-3	TGTGCCAGCAGTTTAGGGGCAGAGAGCACAGATACGCAGTATTTT	CASSLGAESTDTQYF
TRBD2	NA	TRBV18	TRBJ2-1	TGTGCCAGCTCACGGAACAGTAGCGGGAGAGAAAACAATGAGCAGTTCTTC	CASSRNSSGRENNEQFF
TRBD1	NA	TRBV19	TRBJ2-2	TGTGCCAGTAGTATTATTCGAGGGGGCGTCAACACCGGGGAGCTGTTTTTT	CASSIIRGGVNTGELFF
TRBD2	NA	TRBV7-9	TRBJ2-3	TGTGCCAGCAGGACTAGCGGGATAGATACGCAGTATTTT	CASRTSGIDTQYF
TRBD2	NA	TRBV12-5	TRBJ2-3	TGTGCTAGTGGAACCTCTAGCGGGGCCCTCACAGATACGCAGTATTTT	CASGTSSGALTDTQYF
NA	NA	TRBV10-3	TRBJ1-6	TGTGCCATCAGTGGAAGAGAGAATTCACCCCTCCACTTT	CAISGRENSPLHF
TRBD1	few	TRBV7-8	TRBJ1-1	TGTGCCAGCAGACCGTACAGGGGGCTAGAAGGGAACACTGAAGCTTTCTTT	CASRPYRGLEGNTEAFF
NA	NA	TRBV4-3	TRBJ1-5	TGCGCCAGCAGCCACGCTCTAGGCCGTGATCAGCCCCAGCATTTT	CASSHALGRDQPQHF
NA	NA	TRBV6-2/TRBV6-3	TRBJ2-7	TGTGCCAGCAGTTACCTAGGACAGTCCTACGAGCAGTACTTC	CASSYLGQSYEQYF
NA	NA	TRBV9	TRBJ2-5	TGTGCCAGCAGCCCGGACAAAGAGACCCAGTACTTC	CASSPDKETQYF
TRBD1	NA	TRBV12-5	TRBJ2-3	TGTGCTAGTGCCCCAGCAGGGGGAGTGGGCACAGATACGCAGTATTTT	CASAPAGGVGTDTQYF
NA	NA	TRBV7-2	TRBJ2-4	TGTGCCAGCAGCTTAACGACAGGCCAAAACATTCAGTACTTC	CASSLTTGQNIQYF
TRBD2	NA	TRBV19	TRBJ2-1	TGTGCCAGTAGTATTTCGACGGGAGGGATAAGCTCCTACAATGAGCAGTTCTTC	CASSISTGGISSYNEQFF
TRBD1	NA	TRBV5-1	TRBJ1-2	TGCGCCAGCAGTCGCTCAGGGGGAAGTGGCTACACCTTC	CASSRSGGSGYTF
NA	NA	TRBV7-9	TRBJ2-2	TGTGCCAGCAGCTTGACTGAGCGGGCCGGGGAGCTGTTTTTT	CASSLTERAGELFF
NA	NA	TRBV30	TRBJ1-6	TGTGCCTTCCTCATCAGGGGATATAATTCACCCCTCCACTTT	CAFLIRGYNSPLHF
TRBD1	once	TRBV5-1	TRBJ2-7	TGCGCCAGCAGCAATATCCGGACAGGGGGCGACGAGCAGTACTTC	CASSNIRTGGDEQYF
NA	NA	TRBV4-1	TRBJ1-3	TGCGCCAGCAGCCACGGTGTCACAGGGTTGCGTGGAAACACCATATATTTT	CASSHGVTGLRGNTIYF